The T cell receptor beta chain under discussion was sequenced for a study of blood T cell repertoires in COVID-19. Study background: The United States, Italy and Spain supplied acute and convalescent COVID-19 samples. Sources were T cells, B-cell-depleted T cells, or PBMCs; the material itself was cDNA or gDNA.

Per the original data handling: Scientists estimated how many nucleated cells there were by amplifying reference gene primers. Method: immunoSEQ multiplex PCR; TCRdb's copy keeps in-frame clones and lacks some. The V and J calls and clone size were taken over from that table, and D and trimming were inferred from the DNA. This table holds approximately 68,000 clones, around nine tenths found once. Sample: peripheral blood. This receptor was taken from a woman aged 55-70 years with acute or convalescent COVID-19.

The CDR3 region is CASSLRDSPSGELFF. Written as DNA, the CDR3 is TGTGCCAGCAGCTTAAGGGACTCCCCATCCGGGGAGCTGTTTTTT. The chain combines TRBV7-2 with TRBJ2-2; D is possibly TRBD2 (6 bases). Per germline, CDR1 SGHTA and CDR2 FQGNSA. Trimming removed 2 bases at V and 6 bases at J, with 13 bases between. The CDR3 runs 15 residues.